The source of this TCR beta chain is a study of OX40 agonist ivuxolimab in advanced cancers. The germline V gene has CDR1 SGHTA and CDR2 FQGNSA. The CDR3 totals 15 residues. The V and J ends lost 1 base and 4 bases respectively, with 11 bases between them. Generated by immunoSEQ multiplex PCR, the TCRdb table keeps only in-frame clones and is missing some. The sample lists around 16,000 clones; 80% to 95% were seen once. The sequence came from an adult with an advanced solid tumor such as melanoma, head and neck, liver or kidney cancer. Specimen: CD4+ or CD8+ T cells sorted from blood, collected in a trial of the OX40 agonist ivuxolimab. This sequence joins TRBV7-2 and TRBJ1-3; a possible D gene is TRBD1 (5 bases). The CDR3 is CASSLVGEAGNTIYF. In nucleotides, the CDR3 is TGTGCCAGCAGCTTAGTGGGGGAAGCCGGAAACACCATATATTTT.